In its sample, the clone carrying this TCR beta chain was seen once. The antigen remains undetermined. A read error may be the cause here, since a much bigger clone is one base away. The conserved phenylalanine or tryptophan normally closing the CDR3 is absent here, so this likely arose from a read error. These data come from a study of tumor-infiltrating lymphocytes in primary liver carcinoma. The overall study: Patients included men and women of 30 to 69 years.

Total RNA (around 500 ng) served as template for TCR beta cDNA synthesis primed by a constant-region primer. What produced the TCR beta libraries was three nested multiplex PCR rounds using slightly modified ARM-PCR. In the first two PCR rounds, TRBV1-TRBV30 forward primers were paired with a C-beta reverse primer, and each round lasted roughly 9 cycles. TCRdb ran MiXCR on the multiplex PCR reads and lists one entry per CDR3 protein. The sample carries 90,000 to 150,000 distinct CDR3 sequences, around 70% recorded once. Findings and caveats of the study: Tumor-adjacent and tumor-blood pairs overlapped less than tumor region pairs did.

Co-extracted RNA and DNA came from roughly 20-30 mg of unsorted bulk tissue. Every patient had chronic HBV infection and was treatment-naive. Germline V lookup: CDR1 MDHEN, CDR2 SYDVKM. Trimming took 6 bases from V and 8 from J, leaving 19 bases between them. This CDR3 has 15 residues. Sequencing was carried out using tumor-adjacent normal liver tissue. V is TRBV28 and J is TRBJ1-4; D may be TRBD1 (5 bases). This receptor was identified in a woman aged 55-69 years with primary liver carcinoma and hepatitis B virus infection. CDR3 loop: CASRGGGNPHEKLFL. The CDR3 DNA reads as TGTGCCAGCAGGGGGGGGGGAAATCCCCACGAAAAACTGTTTTTA.